This TCR beta chain was identified during a study of T-cell memory formation after mild COVID-19. Turning to the study itself: Clusters were largely donor specific.

With constant-segment primers, 5'RACE yielded cDNA libraries of TCR alpha and TCR beta that carried sample barcodes and UMIs. Each CDR3 protein gets one entry after TCRdb re-called the 5' RACE reads with MiXCR. The table includes 340,000 or so distinct CDR3 sequences, approximately 12% detected once. The ends were cut back, 6 bases at V and 3 bases at J, with 15 bases in the middle. This CDR3 comprises 14 residues. Germline V gene data show CDR1 as SGHRS and CDR2 as YFSETQ. General study points: Some clones that responded were present in memory (sampled pre-infection), which suggests cross-reactive memory joined.

Points on this clonotype: Its specificity is not known.

Sequencing was done on a sample of PBMCs or a T cell subset sorted from them (not recorded which). The chain carries TRBV5-1 and TRBJ1-1; maybe TRBD1 (5 bases). The sequence was collected from a man between 18 and 29 years old who had mild COVID-19 (a few samples of this study predate the infection). Cell type and time point are not known. CDR3 sequence: CASKGNQGDTEAFF. The DNA for the CDR3 is TGCGCCAGCAAAGGGAACCAAGGGGACACTGAAGCTTTCTTT.